This T cell receptor (beta chain) was sequenced in a study of blood T cell repertoires in COVID-19. V trimming: 5 bases; J trimming: 2 bases; junction bases outside the gene matches: 7. Germline V lookup: CDR1 SEHNR, CDR2 FQNEAQ (reference sequence). The CDR3 extends over 15 amino acids. The authors' processing: Researchers report that nucleated cell counts were estimated from reference gene primer amplification. Produced via immunoSEQ multiplex PCR; TCRdb's table is partial and in-frame only. V, J and clone size were drawn from that table, and D and trimming were deduced from the DNA. Of 50,000 to 55,000 clones listed, about 83% are singletons.

Source material: peripheral blood. This chain joins TRBV7-9 and TRBJ2-3, with 7 bases matching TRBD1. The TCR comes from a woman aged 80 or over with acute or convalescent COVID-19. In nucleotides, the CDR3 is TGTGCCAGCAGCCAACCGACAGGGACCACAGATACGCAGTATTTT. Protein: CASSQPTGTTDTQYF.